This is a list of T cell receptor beta chains from one sample in a study of Ad26.COV2.S vaccination and SARS-CoV-2 variants. The protocol was immunoSEQ multiplex PCR, while the TCRdb copy is restricted to in-frame clones and leaves out a portion. The table records approximately 340,000 clones, 70% to 90% of them present only once. The sequencing here drew on peripheral blood, taken in a trial of Ad26.COV2.S vaccine versus placebo. These receptor sequences come from a person between 18 and 65 years old who received the Ad26.COV2.S COVID-19 vaccine or a placebo. The CDR3 runs from the conserved cysteine through the conserved F or W. A D gene is named only where the DNA matches it firmly. Clone size appears in some rows only: once, few, many, or a class for an expanded clone.

j_call: TRBJ2-7
d_call: TRBD2
v_call: TRBV14
clone_size: .
cdr3_nt: TGTGCCAGCAGCCAAGATATAGGGACTAGCGGGACCTACGAGCAGTACTTC
cdr3_aa: CASSQDIGTSGTYEQYF

j_call: TRBJ1-3
d_call: .
v_call: TRBV25-1
clone_size: .
cdr3_nt: TGTGCCAGCAGTGACCTAGACAGCTCTGGAAACACCATATATTTT
cdr3_aa: CASSDLDSSGNTIYF

j_call: TRBJ2-1
d_call: .
v_call: TRBV5-6
clone_size: .
cdr3_nt: TGTGCCAGCAGCTTCCCCCCAGTCGGGGGAGCTGAGCAGTTCTTC
cdr3_aa: CASSFPPVGGAEQFF

j_call: TRBJ1-1
d_call: .
v_call: TRBV6-5
clone_size: once
cdr3_nt: TGTGCCAGCAGTTGGGACACAATGAACACTGAAGCTTTCTTT
cdr3_aa: CASSWDTMNTEAFF

j_call: TRBJ1-6
d_call: TRBD1
v_call: TRBV6-4
clone_size: .
cdr3_nt: TGTGCCAGCAGTGAGGGACAGGGAGGTTCACCCCTCCACTTT
cdr3_aa: CASSEGQGGSPLHF

j_call: TRBJ2-1
d_call: TRBD2
v_call: TRBV27
clone_size: .
cdr3_nt: TGTGCCAGCAGTTTGGGCGGGAGGGGCGAGCAGTTCTTC
cdr3_aa: CASSLGGRGEQFF

j_call: TRBJ1-3
d_call: .
v_call: TRBV6-5
clone_size: many
cdr3_nt: TGTGCCAGCAGTTGGGGAAACACCATATATTTT
cdr3_aa: CASSWGNTIYF

j_call: TRBJ1-4
d_call: TRBD1
v_call: TRBV28
clone_size: many
cdr3_nt: TGTGCCAGCAGCCCGGGACAGGGTTCCCGGAAGGCGTTTTTT
cdr3_aa: CASSPGQGSRKAFF

j_call: TRBJ2-2
d_call: TRBD1
v_call: TRBV9
clone_size: .
cdr3_nt: TGTGCCAGCACCATAACGCCCGGGACAGGGGGCGGGGAGCTGTTTTTT
cdr3_aa: CASTITPGTGGGELFF

j_call: TRBJ2-3
d_call: TRBD2
v_call: TRBV7-9
clone_size: .
cdr3_nt: TGTGCCAGCAGTTTCACTAGCGGGGGGACAGATACGCAGTATTTT
cdr3_aa: CASSFTSGGTDTQYF

j_call: TRBJ2-1
d_call: .
v_call: TRBV12-3/TRBV12-4
clone_size: .
cdr3_nt: TGTGCCAGCAGTACCGGACTCCCCCAGCAGTTCTTC
cdr3_aa: CASSTGLPQQFF

j_call: TRBJ1-6
d_call: .
v_call: TRBV6-5
clone_size: .
cdr3_nt: TGTGCCAGCAGTTTAGGGGTAGGGGTAAAGTCACCCCTCCACTTT
cdr3_aa: CASSLGVGVKSPLHF

j_call: TRBJ1-4
d_call: .
v_call: TRBV4-1
clone_size: .
cdr3_nt: TGCGCCAGCAGCCACCCAGACAGGATAAATGAAAAACTGTTTTTT
cdr3_aa: CASSHPDRINEKLFF

j_call: TRBJ2-3
d_call: .
v_call: TRBV7-2
clone_size: .
cdr3_nt: TGTGCCAGCAGCTTAAGTACAGGGCGGGATACGCAGTATTTT
cdr3_aa: CASSLSTGRDTQYF

j_call: TRBJ2-2
d_call: .
v_call: TRBV5-5
clone_size: .
cdr3_nt: TGTGCCAGCAGCTTGACCCAAAGACCGAACACCGGGGAGCTGTTTTTT
cdr3_aa: CASSLTQRPNTGELFF

j_call: TRBJ2-5
d_call: TRBD2
v_call: TRBV29-1
clone_size: .
cdr3_nt: TGCAGCGTTGCCGGGGGGTTTTGGGAGACCCAGTACTTC
cdr3_aa: CSVAGGFWETQYF

j_call: TRBJ1-3
d_call: .
v_call: TRBV4-3
clone_size: .
cdr3_nt: TGCGCCAGCAGCCAAGATTTGTCAGGAAGAAACACCATATATTTT
cdr3_aa: CASSQDLSGRNTIYF

j_call: TRBJ2-1
d_call: TRBD2
v_call: TRBV6-2/TRBV6-3
clone_size: many
cdr3_nt: TGTGCCAGCAGTTACGAGGCTAGCGGAAAACCCCCCTACAATGAGCAGTTCTTC
cdr3_aa: CASSYEASGKPPYNEQFF

j_call: TRBJ2-5
d_call: TRBD1
v_call: TRBV7-2
clone_size: .
cdr3_nt: TGTGCCAGCAGGATTACTACAGGGGGCGCGGAGACCCAGTACTTC
cdr3_aa: CASRITTGGAETQYF

j_call: TRBJ2-3
d_call: TRBD2
v_call: TRBV5-1
clone_size: .
cdr3_nt: TGCGCCAGCAGACATAGCGGGGCCGAAACAGATACGCAGTATTTT
cdr3_aa: CASRHSGAETDTQYF

j_call: TRBJ2-2
d_call: TRBD2
v_call: TRBV7-2
clone_size: .
cdr3_nt: TGTGCCAGCAGCTTACAATCCGGGAGGACCGGGGAGCTGTTTTTT
cdr3_aa: CASSLQSGRTGELFF

j_call: TRBJ2-7
d_call: .
v_call: TRBV19
clone_size: .
cdr3_nt: TGTGCCAGTAGTATCGACAGTTCCTACGAGCAGTACTTC
cdr3_aa: CASSIDSSYEQYF

j_call: TRBJ2-3
d_call: .
v_call: TRBV6-6
clone_size: .
cdr3_nt: TGTGCCAGCAGCCGGCAGACAGGAACGAGCACAGATACGCAGTATTTT
cdr3_aa: CASSRQTGTSTDTQYF

j_call: TRBJ1-1
d_call: .
v_call: TRBV4-1
clone_size: .
cdr3_nt: TGCGCCAGCAGCCAAGATCACGGTGTGGGGACTGAAGCTTTCTTT
cdr3_aa: CASSQDHGVGTEAFF

j_call: TRBJ1-1
d_call: .
v_call: TRBV15
clone_size: .
cdr3_nt: TGTGCCACCAGCAGAGAACGGGGGGTATACACTGAAGCTTTCTTT
cdr3_aa: CATSRERGVYTEAFF

j_call: TRBJ1-1
d_call: .
v_call: TRBV4-1
clone_size: .
cdr3_nt: TGCGCCAGCAGCCAAGGTGCGGGGGCGAACACTGAAGCTTTCTTT
cdr3_aa: CASSQGAGANTEAFF

j_call: TRBJ1-2
d_call: TRBD1
v_call: TRBV29-1
clone_size: .
cdr3_nt: TGCAGCGTTGTCGGGACAGGGGATAACTATGGCTACACCTTC
cdr3_aa: CSVVGTGDNYGYTF

j_call: TRBJ2-1
d_call: .
v_call: TRBV5-8
clone_size: .
cdr3_nt: TGTGCCAGCAGCCGTAATGGTGGGAGGAATGAGCAGTTCTTC
cdr3_aa: CASSRNGGRNEQFF

j_call: TRBJ2-7
d_call: .
v_call: TRBV10-3
clone_size: .
cdr3_nt: TGTGCCATCAGTGAGTCGCAGCCGGACGAGCAGTACTTC
cdr3_aa: CAISESQPDEQYF

j_call: TRBJ1-1
d_call: .
v_call: TRBV27
clone_size: .
cdr3_nt: TGTGCCAGCAGTTCTTTGGCAGGGGTGAACACTGAAGCTTTCTTT
cdr3_aa: CASSSLAGVNTEAFF

j_call: TRBJ2-7
d_call: TRBD1
v_call: TRBV6-1
clone_size: .
cdr3_nt: TGTGCCAGCACCCTCCGGGGGACAGGCAACTACGAGCAGTACTTC
cdr3_aa: CASTLRGTGNYEQYF

j_call: TRBJ2-7
d_call: .
v_call: TRBV24-1
clone_size: .
cdr3_nt: TGTGCCACCAGTGACTCAGGGTACCTCTACGAGCAGTACTTC
cdr3_aa: CATSDSGYLYEQYF

j_call: TRBJ1-6
d_call: .
v_call: TRBV7-9
clone_size: .
cdr3_nt: TGTGCCAGCAGCTCCCCCCGAGATGTGGGCTCCTATAATTCACCCCTCCACTTT
cdr3_aa: CASSSPRDVGSYNSPLHF